What follows are 26 T cell receptor beta chains derived from one specimen sequenced in a study of cytomegalovirus exposure and HLA in healthy donors. Researchers ran the PCR with 60 Vbeta and 13 Jbeta primers. This table comes from immunoSEQ multiplex PCR, and its TCRdb copy is limited to in-frame clones, with some not included. The data show about 110,000 clones, approximately 81% seen once. Sequencing was carried out using PBMCs. The receptors stem from a woman aged 30 to 39 in good health and CMV-seronegative.

V gene TRBV19 combines with J gene TRBJ1-1; no reliable D call. The CDR3 is 13 residues long. With 7 bases removed from V and 6 bases from J, the gap between germline ends came to 15 bases. The germline CDR1 and CDR2 sequences are LNHDA and SQIVND (reference sequence). CDR3 region: CASTDTTDPEAFF. The CDR3 coding sequence is TGTGCCAGTACCGACACAACAGACCCTGAAGCTTTCTTT.

V gene TRBV7-9 combines with J gene TRBJ1-2; TRBD1 agrees at 8 bases. The ends lost 0 bases at V and 5 bases at J; junction bases unmatched: 2. The V gene's germline CDR1 is SEHNR and CDR2 FQNEAQ (reference sequence). The CDR3 covers 14 residues. This chain's CDR3 is CASSLATGVYGYTF. Written as DNA, the CDR3 is TGTGCCAGCAGCTTAGCGACAGGGGTATATGGCTACACCTTC.

The genes are TRBV27 and TRBJ2-7; 8 nucleotides agree with TRBD1. The V gene's germline CDR1 is MNHEY and CDR2 SMNVEV (reference sequence). V trimming: 4 bases; J trimming: 2 bases; junction bases outside the gene matches: 7. The CDR3 consists of 15 residues. The CDR3 nucleotides are TGTGCCAGCAGTTATGGGACAGGAGTGACCTACGAGCAGTACTTC. Encoded protein: CASSYGTGVTYEQYF.

The V gene is TRBV9, the J gene TRBJ2-7, with D uncertain. This CDR3 comprises 14 residues. The germline V gene has CDR1 SGDLS and CDR2 YYNGEE. The ends were cut back, 0 bases at V and 3 bases at J, with 10 bases in the middle. CDR3 in DNA: TGTGCCAGCAGCGTAGGCCCAGATATCTACGAGCAGTACTTC. This sequence encodes CASSVGPDIYEQYF. Drawing the rest from reference TRBV9 and TRBJ2-7, the complete variable domain is DSGVTQTPKHLITATGQRVTLRCSPRSGDLSVYWYQQSLDQGLQFLIQYYNGEERAKGNILERFSAQQFPDLHSELNLSSLELGDSALYFCASSVGPDIYEQYFGPGTRLTVT.

The chain employs TRBV14 and TRBJ2-1; TRBD2 aligns across 9 bases. CDR1 and CDR2 (germline): SGHDN, FVKESK. The CDR3 consists of 21 residues. The V segment lost 4 bases and the J segment 8 bases; nucleotides outside the gene matches: 27. CDR3 bases: TGTGCCAGCAGCCCATATGGAGGGGCTAGCGGGGACCCCTGGAGGTTGGATGAGCAGTTCTTC. Encoded protein: CASSPYGGASGDPWRLDEQFF.

The rearrangement uses TRBV7-9 and TRBJ2-2; 10 bases align to TRBD2. Germline V CDR1 and CDR2: SEHNR, FQNEAQ (reference sequence). This CDR3 region has 17 residues. Unmatched junction bases numbered 9, after V lost 7 bases and J lost 1 base. The CDR3 is CASTAGTSDRNTGELFF. Written as DNA, the CDR3 is TGTGCCAGCACAGCCGGGACTAGCGACAGGAACACCGGGGAGCTGTTTTTT.

The chain recombines TRBV28 with TRBJ2-5, with 10 positions matching TRBD2. Losses at the gene ends were 4 bases for V and 4 bases for J; bases not matched to a gene: 9. Germline V gives CDR1 MDHEN, CDR2 SYDVKM. The CDR3 covers 16 residues. The chain's CDR3 is CASSSPSGSFRETQYF. In DNA form, the CDR3 reads TGTGCCAGCAGTTCCCCTAGCGGGAGCTTCAGAGAGACCCAGTACTTC.

The rearrangement links TRBV10-3 to TRBJ2-7, with TRBD1 matching 7 bases. V shed 4 bases, J shed 3 bases, and the junction held 6 bases outside the gene matches. This CDR3 is built from 14 residues. Germline loops: CDR1 ENHRY, CDR2 SYGVKD. CDR3 residues: CAISVSGQDYEQYF. The CDR3 DNA sequence: TGTGCCATCAGTGTTTCAGGACAGGACTACGAGCAGTACTTC.

The V and J genes are TRBV5-1 and TRBJ2-7; the match to TRBD2 covers 13 bases. This CDR3 region has 19 residues. J lost 5 bases, V lost 0 bases, and 14 bases had no gene match. The germline gives CDR1 SGHRS, CDR2 YFSETQ. The chain's CDR3 is CASSLASTGPGLAGHEQYF. As DNA, the CDR3 is TGCGCCAGCAGCTTGGCCTCGACAGGGCCGGGACTAGCGGGACACGAGCAGTACTTC.

This clone was observed a handful of times. This chain joins TRBV11-2 and TRBJ2-1, with 11 bases fitting TRBD2. V shed 5 bases, J shed 6 bases, and the junction held 3 bases outside the gene matches. This CDR3 has 14 amino acids. Germline V gene data show CDR1 as SGHAT and CDR2 as FQNNGV. CDR3 sequence reads: CASSPGTSGNEQFF. As DNA, the CDR3 is TGTGCCAGCAGCCCCGGGACTAGCGGCAATGAGCAGTTCTTC.

The V call is TRBV28, the J call TRBJ2-5, with D perhaps matching TRBD2 (5 bases). V was trimmed by 4 bases and J by 4 bases, leaving 16 bases between them. The V gene's germline CDR1 is MDHEN and CDR2 SYDVKM. CDR3 length: 15 residues. The CDR3 is CASSSTRGGGETQYF. Written as DNA, the CDR3 is TGTGCCAGCAGTTCGACCCGAGGAGGAGGAGAGACCCAGTACTTC.

J is TRBJ2-7 and V is TRBV19; D is ambiguous. This CDR3 comprises 14 residues. V gave up 3 bases and J gave up 0 bases, with 9 bases separating them. Germline lookup yields CDR1 LNHDA and CDR2 SQIVND (reference sequence). As DNA, the CDR3 is TGTGCCAGTAGTATGACTGGAAACTCCTACGAGCAGTACTTC. This translates into CASSMTGNSYEQYF. The variable domain in full, completed from reference TRBV19 and TRBJ2-7, reads DGGITQSPKYLFRKEGQNVTLSCEQNLNHDAMYWYRQDPGQGLRLIYYSQIVNDFQKGDIAEGYSVSREKKESFPLTVTSAQKNPTAFYLCASSMTGNSYEQYFGPGTRLTVT.

V gene TRBV5-4 combines with J gene TRBJ1-2; 10 bases are a match to TRBD1. CDR3 size: 17 residues. V trimming: 4 bases; J trimming: 8 bases; junction bases outside the gene matches: 17. Germline V CDR1 and CDR2: SGHNT, YYREEE (reference sequence). As DNA, the CDR3 is TGTGCCAGCAGCCCTATGCTTTACGCGACAGGGGGCAACGGCTACACCTTC. It translates to CASSPMLYATGGNGYTF.

The count of this clone is one. This rearrangement joins TRBV5-4 to TRBJ2-5; weak D call: TRBD2 (5 bases). The germline gives CDR1 SGHNT, CDR2 YYREEE (reference sequence). This CDR3 is built from 15 residues. V lost 3 bases and J lost 3, with 15 bases in between. As DNA, the CDR3 is TGTGCCAGCAGCTCAATACGGACGGGGAAAGAGACCCAGTACTTC. This codes for CASSSIRTGKETQYF. Combining the CDR3 with reference TRBV5-4 and TRBJ2-5 gives the whole variable domain ETGVTQSPTHLIKTRGQQVTLRCSSQSGHNTVSWYQQALGQGPQFIFQYYREEENGRGNFPPRFSGLQFPNYSSELNVNALELDDSALYLCASSSIRTGKETQYFGPGTRLLVL.

The rearrangement joins TRBV7-2 to TRBJ2-2, with 12 bases aligning to TRBD2. The CDR3 is 17 amino acids. The V segment lost 5 bases and the J segment 5 bases; nucleotides outside the gene matches: 9. Germline CDR1 reads SGHTA; CDR2 reads FQGNSA. CDR3 in DNA: TGTGCCAGCAGCCAACTAGCGGGAGGAAAGGTGACCGGGGAGCTGTTTTTT. It translates to CASSQLAGGKVTGELFF.

The chain has TRBV7-8 and TRBJ2-3; D possibly corresponds to TRBD2 (7 bases). Germline CDR1 reads SGHVS; CDR2 reads FQNEAQ. The CDR3 loop spans 16 amino acids. The V gene lost 6 bases and the J gene lost 4 bases, with 20 bases spanning the gap. CDR3 DNA: TGTGCCAGCAGACTTGGAGGGGGGGGCGTGCCAGATACGCAGTATTTT. This encodes CASRLGGGGVPDTQYF.

The rearrangement joins TRBV7-2 to TRBJ2-7, with 15 positions matching TRBD2. Germline V gives CDR1 SGHTA, CDR2 FQGNSA. V gave up 0 bases and J gave up 0 bases; unmatched junction bases: 12. This CDR3 spans 21 amino acids. The CDR3, as DNA: TGTGCCAGCAGCTTAGCCTGGGGTTTAGTGGGACTAGCGGGAGGCTCCTACGAGCAGTACTTC. Protein product: CASSLAWGLVGLAGGSYEQYF. The full variable domain, its missing parts supplied by reference TRBV7-2 and TRBJ2-7, is GAGVSQSPSNKVTEKGKDVELRCDPISGHTALYWYRQSLGQGLEFLIYFQGNSAPDKSGLPSDRFSAERTGGSVSTLTIQRTQQEDSAVYLCASSLAWGLVGLAGGSYEQYFGPGTRLTVT.

The chain uses TRBV27 and TRBJ1-1; TRBD1 matches at 7 bases. CDR3 length: 15 amino acids. CDR1 is MNHEY, CDR2 SMNVEV, per germline (reference sequence). Trimming removed 6 bases from V and 1 base from J; junction bases left unmatched: 8. CDR3 amino acids: CASRLQGLRNTEAFF. In DNA form, the CDR3 reads TGTGCCAGCAGACTACAGGGGCTACGGAACACTGAAGCTTTCTTT.

The CDR3 bases are TGTGCCAGCTCATGGGGGCAGGACATGAACACTGAAGCTTTCTTT. Amino acids: CASSWGQDMNTEAFF. This chain links TRBV6-1 with TRBJ1-1; a possible D gene is TRBD1 (6 bases). Germline V gives CDR1 MNHNS, CDR2 SASEGT. Trimming pared 8 bases from V and 0 bases from J, leaving 16 bases between. This CDR3 is 15 amino acids long.

The V call is TRBV19, the J call TRBJ2-3; 10 bases fit TRBD1. Germline V CDR1 and CDR2: LNHDA, SQIVND (reference sequence). CDR3 length: 16 residues. V shed 5 bases, J shed 8 bases, and the junction held 13 bases outside the gene matches. For the CDR3, the DNA is TGTGCCAGTAGTGACAACGGACAGGGGGGGATGAGTACGCAGTATTTT. It translates to CASSDNGQGGMSTQYF.

The chain combines TRBV7-2 with TRBJ2-5; 9 bases agree with TRBD2. Trimming cost V 6 bases and J 5 bases; bases outside gene matches: 4. Germline CDR1 reads SGHTA; CDR2 reads FQGNSA. This CDR3 is 13 amino acids long. In nucleotides, the CDR3 is TGTGCCAGCAGACGGACTAGCGTTGAGACCCAGTACTTC. It codes for CASRRTSVETQYF.

This clone was picked up a small number of times. J is TRBJ1-6 and V is TRBV27; D is unresolved. Germline loops: CDR1 MNHEY, CDR2 SMNVEV (reference sequence). The V end was cut by 5 bases, the J end by 0 bases, with 5 bases between. The CDR3 has 14 amino acids. CDR3 sequence reads: CASSPSSYNSPLHF. The CDR3 DNA reads TGTGCCAGCAGTCCCAGCTCCTATAATTCACCCCTCCACTTT.

The chain combines TRBV6-1 with TRBJ2-7, with 8 bases matching TRBD1. The CDR3 loop spans 14 amino acids. Germline CDR1 reads MNHNS; CDR2 reads SASEGT. The V segment lost 7 bases and the J segment 4 bases; nucleotides outside the gene matches: 9. CDR3 protein: CASTLQGARYEQYF. CDR3 DNA sequence: TGTGCCAGCACCCTGCAGGGGGCGCGTTACGAGCAGTACTTC.

This clone has only one observation. The rearrangement links TRBV19 to TRBJ2-3, with a tentative D call TRBD1 (6 bases). The CDR3 contains 12 residues. Germline CDR1 and CDR2: LNHDA and SQIVND (reference sequence). Trimming took off 7 bases at V and 1 base at J, with 6 bases between the two ends. CDR3 nucleotide sequence: TGTGCCAGTACAGGGGGCACAGATACGCAGTATTTT. The encoded protein is CASTGGTDTQYF.

This sequence joins TRBV7-9 and TRBJ1-5; D remains ambiguous. The CDR3 has 13 amino acids. CDR1 and CDR2 from the germline V gene are SEHNR and FQNEAQ (reference sequence). V lost 1 base and J 7 bases, leaving 8 bases between the germline ends. The CDR3 protein is CASSLGQQQPQHF. In DNA form, the CDR3 reads TGTGCCAGCAGCTTAGGGCAACAACAGCCCCAGCATTTT.

The chain employs TRBV2 and TRBJ2-2, with D possibly being TRBD2 (6 bases). In germline, CDR1 is SNHLY, CDR2 FYNNEI. Trimming took 5 bases from V and 1 from J, leaving 14 bases between them. This CDR3 is 16 amino acids long. The CDR3 DNA follows: TGTGCCAGCAGTCAGGTGGGACTTCTGAACACCGGGGAGCTGTTTTTT. Protein: CASSQVGLLNTGELFF.